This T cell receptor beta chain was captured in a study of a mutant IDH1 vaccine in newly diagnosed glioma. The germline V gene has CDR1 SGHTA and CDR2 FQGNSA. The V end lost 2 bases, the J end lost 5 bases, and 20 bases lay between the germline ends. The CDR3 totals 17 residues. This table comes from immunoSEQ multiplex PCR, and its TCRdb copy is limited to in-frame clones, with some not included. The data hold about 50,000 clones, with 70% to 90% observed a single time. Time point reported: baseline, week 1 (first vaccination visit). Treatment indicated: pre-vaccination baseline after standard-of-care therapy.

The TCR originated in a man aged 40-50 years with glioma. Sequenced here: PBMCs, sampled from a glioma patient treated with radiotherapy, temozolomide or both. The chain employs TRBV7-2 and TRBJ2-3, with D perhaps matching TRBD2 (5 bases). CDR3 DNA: TGTGCCAGCAGCTTATCTGGAAGCGGAGTTGTGGGAGATACGCAGTATTTT. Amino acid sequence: CASSLSGSGVVGDTQYF. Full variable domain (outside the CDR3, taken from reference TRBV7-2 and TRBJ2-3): GAGVSQSPSNKVTEKGKDVELRCDPISGHTALYWYRQSLGQGLEFLIYFQGNSAPDKSGLPSDRFSAERTGGSVSTLTIQRTQQEDSAVYLCASSLSGSGVVGDTQYFGPGTRLTVL.